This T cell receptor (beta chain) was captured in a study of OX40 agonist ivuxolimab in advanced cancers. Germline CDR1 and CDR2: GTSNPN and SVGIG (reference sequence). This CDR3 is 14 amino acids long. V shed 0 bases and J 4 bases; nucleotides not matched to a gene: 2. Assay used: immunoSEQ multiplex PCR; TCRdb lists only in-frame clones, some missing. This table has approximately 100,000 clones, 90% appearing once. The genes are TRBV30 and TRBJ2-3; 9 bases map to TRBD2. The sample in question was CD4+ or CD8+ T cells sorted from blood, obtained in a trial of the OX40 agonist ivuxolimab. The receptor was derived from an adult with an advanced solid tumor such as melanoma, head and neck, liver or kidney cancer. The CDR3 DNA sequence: TGTGCCTGGAGTGTAGCGGGGGGTGCAGATACGCAGTATTTT. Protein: CAWSVAGGADTQYF.